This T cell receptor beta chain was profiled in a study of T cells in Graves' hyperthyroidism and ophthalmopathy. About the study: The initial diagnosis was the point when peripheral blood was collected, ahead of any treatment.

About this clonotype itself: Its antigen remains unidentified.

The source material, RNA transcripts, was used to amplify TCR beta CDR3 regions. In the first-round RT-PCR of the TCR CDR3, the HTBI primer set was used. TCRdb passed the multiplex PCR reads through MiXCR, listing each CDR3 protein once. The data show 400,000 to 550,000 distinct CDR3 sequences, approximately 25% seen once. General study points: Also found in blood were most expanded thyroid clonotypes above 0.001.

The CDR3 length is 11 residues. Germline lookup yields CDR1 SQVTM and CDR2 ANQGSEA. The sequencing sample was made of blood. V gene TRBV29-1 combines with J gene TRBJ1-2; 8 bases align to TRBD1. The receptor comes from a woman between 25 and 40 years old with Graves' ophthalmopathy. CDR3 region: CTTTGDYGYTF. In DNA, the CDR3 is TGCACTACGACAGGGGACTATGGCTACACCTTC. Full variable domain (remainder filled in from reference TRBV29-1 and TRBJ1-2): SAVISQKPSRDICQRGTSLTIQCQVDSQVTMMFWYRQQPGQSLTLIATANQGSEATYESGFVIDKFPISRPNLTFSTLTVSNMSPEDSSIYLCTTTGDYGYTFGSGTRLTVV.